This T cell receptor (beta chain) is drawn from a study of CD8+CD57+ T cells in acquired aplastic anemia. Study-level background: When averaged, DNA from sorted CD4+ and CD8+ cells came to approximately 3.2 ug. Study-level findings and limits: Patients shared twenty-nine CD8+ CDR3 sequences with controls.

Both TCR beta VDJ combination and CDR3 sequence profiling were carried out. Genomic DNA was the template for this profiling. In TCRdb, the reads were re-called with MiXCR into one record per CDR3 protein. This repertoire shows hundreds of thousands of distinct CDR3 sequences, around 30% found once; its top ten account for less than 1%. CDR1 is SGHAT, CDR2 FQDESV, per germline (reference sequence). The CDR3 has 16 amino acids. J was trimmed by 6 bases and V by 5 bases; bases with no gene match: 14. Before being chosen for sequencing, patients had shown CD8+CD57+ cell expansion by flow cytometry. Diagnosis of severe acquired aplastic anemia applied to all patients. This clonotype was observed a handful of times. The antigen is undetermined.

Sequenced input: sorted CD4+, CD8+, or CD8+CD57+ T cells (not recorded which) from PBMCs. V and J are TRBV11-1 and TRBJ2-7; 9 bases are shared with TRBD1. The origin of this receptor is a human donor with aplastic anemia. The CDR3, as DNA: TGTGCCAGCAGCCCAACCTGGGGGGACAGGGCCGCCGAGCAGTACTTC. Protein product: CASSPTWGDRAAEQYF. Based on the CDR3 plus reference TRBV11-1 and TRBJ2-7, the full variable domain is EAEVAQSPRYKITEKSQAVAFWCDPISGHATLYWYRQILGQGPELLVQFQDESVVDDSQLPKDRFSAERLKGVDSTLKIQPAELGDSAMYLCASSPTWGDRAAEQYFGPGTRLTVT.